These T cell receptor beta chains were read from a single sample in a study of OX40 agonist ivuxolimab in advanced cancers. Produced via immunoSEQ multiplex PCR; TCRdb's table is partial and in-frame only. The sample shows some 77,000 clones, over 75% of them seen only once. The specimen comprised CD4+ or CD8+ T cells sorted from blood, sampled in a trial of the OX40 agonist ivuxolimab. Source of these receptors: an adult with an advanced solid tumor such as melanoma, head and neck, liver or kidney cancer. The CDR3 runs from the conserved cysteine through the conserved F or W. The D gene is left open where the match is weak. Clone size is shown for a subset of rows, as once, few, many or a class of expanded clone.

>TRBV6-1|.|TRBJ2-1|.
TGTGCCAGCAGTAGCAGGGGGGGAAACCACAATGAGCAGTTCTTC
CASSSRGGNHNEQFF
>TRBV7-3|.|TRBJ2-2|TRBD2
TGTGCCAGCAGCTTAGCGGGAGGATCGACCGGGGAGCTGTTTTTT
CASSLAGGSTGELFF
>TRBV7-8|.|TRBJ2-7|TRBD1
TGTGCCAGCAGCCTAGCAGACAGGGTACAGTACTTC
CASSLADRVQYF
>TRBV10-3|.|TRBJ2-1|.
TGTGCCATCAGGACTTTTAACAATGAGCAGTTCTTC
CAIRTFNNEQFF
>TRBV4-3|.|TRBJ2-5|TRBD2
TGCGCCAGCAGCCGTCTAGCGGGAGAAGAGACCCAGTACTTC
CASSRLAGEETQYF
>TRBV6-5|.|TRBJ1-1|TRBD1
TGTGCCAGCAAGAAGACAGGGGCAAACACTGAAGCTTTCTTT
CASKKTGANTEAFF
>TRBV7-3|.|TRBJ2-2|.
TGTGCCAGCAGCTCCAACCGAGACGTGGTTGGCGGGGAGCTGTTTTTT
CASSSNRDVVGGELFF
>TRBV7-2|.|TRBJ2-1|.
TGTGCCAGCACCGTTAGCTCCTACAATGAGCAGTTCTTC
CASTVSSYNEQFF
>TRBV20-1|.|TRBJ2-7|.
TGCAGTGCCGGGGACTACGAGCAGTACTTC
CSAGDYEQYF
>TRBV5-1|.|TRBJ1-1|.
TGCGCCAGCAGCCCGCAGCAAATGAACACTGAAGCTTTCTTT
CASSPQQMNTEAFF
>TRBV6-1|few|TRBJ1-5|.
TGTGCCAGCAGTGAAGAAGGAGGGGGGGCGAGGGGTCAGCCCCAGCATTTT
CASSEEGGGARGQPQHF
>TRBV5-1|.|TRBJ2-5|.
TGCGCCAGCAGCCTGGACGGGGTTGAGGAGACCCAGTACTTC
CASSLDGVEETQYF
>TRBV6-4|once|TRBJ2-1|TRBD2
TGTGCCAGCCCTGAGACTAGCGGGTATGAGCAGTTCTTC
CASPETSGYEQFF
>TRBV11-2|.|TRBJ2-1|.
TGTGCCAGCAGCTTATCGGGGGCCTCCTACAATGAGCAGTTCTTC
CASSLSGASYNEQFF
>TRBV2|.|TRBJ1-1|.
TGTGCCAGCAGTGACGGAGGGCGGGCTTTCTTT
CASSDGGRAFF
>TRBV19|.|TRBJ1-2|.
TGTGCCAGTAGTATAGAGGAGGCACTCCCCTATGGCTACACCTTC
CASSIEEALPYGYTF
>TRBV30|few|TRBJ1-5|.
TGTGCCTGGAGTGTAAAGGCCAGCAATCAGCCCCAGCATTTT
CAWSVKASNQPQHF
>TRBV9|few|TRBJ1-6|TRBD1
TGTGCCAGCAGCGTTGGACAGGGGAATTCACCCCTCCACTTT
CASSVGQGNSPLHF
>TRBV7-9|.|TRBJ1-5|.
TGTGCCAGCAGCTTTCGGAGCAATCAGCCCCAGCATTTT
CASSFRSNQPQHF
>TRBV30|.|TRBJ2-7|.
TGTGCCTGGAGTGTACCGGACTACTTCTACGAGCAGTACTTC
CAWSVPDYFYEQYF
>TRBV4-3|.|TRBJ2-4|TRBD1
TGCGCCAGCAGCCCTGGACAGGGGGCGGCCAAAAACATTCAGTACTTC
CASSPGQGAAKNIQYF
>TRBV4-3|.|TRBJ2-2|.
TGCGCCAGCAGCCAAGCGGCTAGCGCGAACACCGGGGAGCTGTTTTTT
CASSQAASANTGELFF
>TRBV6-6|.|TRBJ2-3|.
TGTGCCAGCGGGGACAGCACAGATACGCAGTATTTT
CASGDSTDTQYF
>TRBV5-6|.|TRBJ2-5|TRBD1
TGTGCCAGCAGCTTGGTCGGGACAGGCAGCCAAGAGACCCAGTACTTC
CASSLVGTGSQETQYF
>TRBV7-7|.|TRBJ2-2|TRBD1
TGTGCCAGCAGCTCCCAGGGGCCCGGGACAGGCACCGGGGAGCTGTTTTTT
CASSSQGPGTGTGELFF
>TRBV11-2|.|TRBJ2-1|.
TGTGCCAGCAGCTCGTTTCGTCGCCGCTCCTACAATGAGCAGTTCTTC
CASSSFRRRSYNEQFF
>TRBV11-2|.|TRBJ2-7|.
TGTGCCAGCAGCTTATACCGGGGTCCCTACGAGCAGTACTTC
CASSLYRGPYEQYF
>TRBV7-2|.|TRBJ2-3|TRBD2
TGTGCCAGCAGCAGAGGACTAGCCGATACGCAGTATTTT
CASSRGLADTQYF
>TRBV9|.|TRBJ2-7|TRBD2
TGTGCCAGCAGCTTGAACCCAGGGGGCCCGGGACTAGCGGGAGGGGACGCCTACGAGCAGTACTTC
CASSLNPGGPGLAGGDAYEQYF
>TRBV6-5|.|TRBJ2-5|TRBD2
TGTGCCAGCAGTTACTGGACTAGCGGCCAAGAGACCCAGTACTTC
CASSYWTSGQETQYF
>TRBV18|.|TRBJ2-1|.
TGTGCCAGCTCACCTAATTACAATGAGCAGTTCTTC
CASSPNYNEQFF
>TRBV19|.|TRBJ1-2|.
TGTGCCAGTAGTATATTGGCAGCTTATGGCTACACCTTC
CASSILAAYGYTF
>TRBV30|.|TRBJ2-1|.
TGTGCCTGTAAAATCGGGCCCCATGAGCAGTTCTTC
CACKIGPHEQFF
>TRBV27|.|TRBJ2-7|.
TGTGCCAGCAGTCGAATCTCCTACGAGCAGTACTTC
CASSRISYEQYF
>TRBV5-4|.|TRBJ2-1|.
TGTGCCAGCAGCTCCGACCAGGGAACCTACAATGAGCAGTTCTTC
CASSSDQGTYNEQFF
>TRBV30|.|TRBJ1-5|.
TGTGCCTGGACTGACAGGAGCAATCAGCCCCAGCATTTT
CAWTDRSNQPQHF
>TRBV28|.|TRBJ1-2|TRBD1
TGTGCCAGCATCCCGACAGGGACCAACTATGGCTACACCTTC
CASIPTGTNYGYTF
>TRBV6-7|.|TRBJ2-7|.
TGTGCCAGCACCACCCCTTCACAGGGCTACGAGCAGTACTTC
CASTTPSQGYEQYF
>TRBV5-1|.|TRBJ2-5|.
TGCGCCAGCAGCTTGGCCGGAGGGGGCATATTTGAGACCCAGTACTTC
CASSLAGGGIFETQYF
>TRBV19|.|TRBJ1-2|.
TGTGCCAGTAGTAGTGGCCAGAAATATGGCTACACCTTC
CASSSGQKYGYTF
>TRBV11-3|once|TRBJ2-5|.
TGTGCCAGCAGCTTTGGGGGTTCGGGGACCCAGTACTTC
CASSFGGSGTQYF
>TRBV11-2|few|TRBJ1-4|.
TGTGCCAGCAGCCCGGGACTATTCTCTACTAATGAAAAACTGTTTTTT
CASSPGLFSTNEKLFF
>TRBV27|.|TRBJ1-6|.
TGTGCCAGCAGTTTACCGGGGGCGCAGACACCCCTCCACTTT
CASSLPGAQTPLHF
>TRBV5-4|.|TRBJ1-1|.
TGTGCCAGCAGCAGCAGCCGTGGCACTGAAGCTTTCTTT
CASSSSRGTEAFF
>TRBV15|once|TRBJ2-7|TRBD2
TGTGCCACCAGCAGAGCAGGGACTAGCGGGTACGAGCAGTACTTC
CATSRAGTSGYEQYF
>TRBV11-2|.|TRBJ2-3|.
TGTGCCAGCAGCTTAGTCTCAGGCGAGCCCACAGATACGCAGTATTTT
CASSLVSGEPTDTQYF
>TRBV19|.|TRBJ2-5|.
TGTGCCAGTAATTCAGACAGTGGGGAGACCCAGTACTTC
CASNSDSGETQYF
>TRBV13|.|TRBJ2-2|.
TGTGCCAGCAGCCCGCACGGAAACGGGGAGCTGTTTTTT
CASSPHGNGELFF